This T cell receptor beta chain originates from a study of OX40 agonist ivuxolimab in advanced cancers. Study-wide background: Patients with prior anti-PD-1, anti-PD-L1 or anti-CTLA-4 therapy were eligible; about 40% had some.

This CDR3 spans 14 amino acids. With 1 base clipped from V and 4 bases from J, the junction kept 2 bases outside the gene matches. Germline CDR1 is SNHLY and CDR2 is FYNNEI. Here immunoSEQ multiplex PCR was the method, and the copy in TCRdb shows in-frame clones only, minus some. The sample shows tens of thousands of clones, 70% to 90% of them seen only once. Notes on the study in general: In the 0.1 to 3.0 mg/kg range, CD4+ and CD8+ blood T cells had expanded clonally by week 6. No determination was made of the antigen specificity of the expanded peripheral T cells. Relative to CD4+, CD8+ T cells held more expanded clones on average.

With regard to this clone: Its antigen is not known.

The sample was CD4+ or CD8+ T cells sorted from blood, taken in a trial of the OX40 agonist ivuxolimab. This rearrangement joins TRBV2 to TRBJ2-7, with 9 bases that match TRBD1. This clonotype originated in an adult with an advanced solid tumor such as melanoma, head and neck, liver or kidney cancer. Written as DNA, the CDR3 is TGTGCCAGCAGTGAAGAACAGGGGGCGTACGAGCAGTACTTC. Translating it yields CASSEEQGAYEQYF.